The T cell receptor beta chain under discussion was sequenced for a study of tumour-infiltrating T cells in Burkitt lymphoma. Study summary: All epidemiological Burkitt lymphoma subtypes were represented in the cohort. Productive clonality predicted overall and progression-free survival. Study results and limitations: Public clonotypes, several, appeared across numerous Burkitt lymphoma patients.

This CDR3 comprises 18 residues. The germline CDR1 and CDR2 sequences are SGHVS and FNYEAQ. On this clone: No antigen is known for it. Germline is not matched at one junction end, which may reflect a read error. Other DNA sequences in the same sample also yield this CDR3.

TCRdb's table, derived via immunoSEQ multiplex PCR, lists solely in-frame clones and lacks some. The data show fewer than 3,000 clones, with around 24% seen just once and 16% held by the top ten. The J gene is TRBJ1-6, the V gene TRBV7-6, with 8 bases identical to TRBD1. The source is a human donor with relapsed Burkitt lymphoma. Some clones in this sample may be carry-over from other donors' samples. Source material: tumor tissue from a relapse. The CDR3 nucleotides read TGTGCCAGCAGCTTAATGGGGACAGGTTCGCTTTATAATTCACCTCTCCACTTT. Translating it yields CASSLMGTGSLYNSPLHF.